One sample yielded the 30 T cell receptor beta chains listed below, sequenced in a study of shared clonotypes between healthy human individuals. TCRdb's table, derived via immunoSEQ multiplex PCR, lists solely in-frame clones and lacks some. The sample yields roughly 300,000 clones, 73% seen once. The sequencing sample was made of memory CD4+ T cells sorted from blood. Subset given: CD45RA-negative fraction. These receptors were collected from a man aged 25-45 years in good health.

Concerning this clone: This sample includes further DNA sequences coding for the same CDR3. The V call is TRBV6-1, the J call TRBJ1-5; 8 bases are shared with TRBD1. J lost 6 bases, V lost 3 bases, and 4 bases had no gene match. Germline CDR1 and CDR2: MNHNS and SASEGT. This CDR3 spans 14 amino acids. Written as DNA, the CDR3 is TGTGCCAGCAGTGACTCAGGGGGCGGTCAGCCCCAGCATTTT. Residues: CASSDSGGGQPQHF.

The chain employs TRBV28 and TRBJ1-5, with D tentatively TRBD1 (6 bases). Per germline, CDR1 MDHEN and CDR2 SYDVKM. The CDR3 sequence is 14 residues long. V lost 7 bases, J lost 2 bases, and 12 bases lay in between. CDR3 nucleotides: TGTGCCAGCATACCACAGGGAGGCAATCAGCCCCAGCATTTT. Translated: CASIPQGGNQPQHF.

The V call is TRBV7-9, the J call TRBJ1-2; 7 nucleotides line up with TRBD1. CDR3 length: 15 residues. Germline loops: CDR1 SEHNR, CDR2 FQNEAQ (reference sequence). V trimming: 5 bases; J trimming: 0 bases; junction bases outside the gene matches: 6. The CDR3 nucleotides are TGTGCCAGCAGCATAAGGGACAGAGCTAACTATGGCTACACCTTC. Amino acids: CASSIRDRANYGYTF.

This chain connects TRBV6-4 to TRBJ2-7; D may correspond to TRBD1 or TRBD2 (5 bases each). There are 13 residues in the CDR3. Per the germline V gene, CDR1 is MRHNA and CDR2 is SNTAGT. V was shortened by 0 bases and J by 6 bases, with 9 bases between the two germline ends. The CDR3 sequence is CASSDSKGSEQYF. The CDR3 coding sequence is TGTGCCAGCAGTGACTCGAAGGGGAGCGAGCAGTACTTC.

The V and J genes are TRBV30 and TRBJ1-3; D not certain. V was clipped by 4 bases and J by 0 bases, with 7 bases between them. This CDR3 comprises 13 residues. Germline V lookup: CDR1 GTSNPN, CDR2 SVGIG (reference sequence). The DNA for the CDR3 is TGTGCCTGGAAGGGAAGCTCTGGAAACACCATATATTTT. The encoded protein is CAWKGSSGNTIYF.

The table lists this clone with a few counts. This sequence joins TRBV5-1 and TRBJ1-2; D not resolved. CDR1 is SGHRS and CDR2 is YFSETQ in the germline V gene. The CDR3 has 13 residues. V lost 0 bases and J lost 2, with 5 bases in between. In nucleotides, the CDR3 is TGCGCCAGCAGCTTGGAGGTAAACTATGGCTACACCTTC. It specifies CASSLEVNYGYTF.

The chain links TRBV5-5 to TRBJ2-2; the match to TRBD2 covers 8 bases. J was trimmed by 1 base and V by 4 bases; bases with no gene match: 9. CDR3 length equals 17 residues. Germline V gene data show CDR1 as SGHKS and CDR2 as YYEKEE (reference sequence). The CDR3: CASSRFSLAGNTGELFF. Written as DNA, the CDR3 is TGTGCCAGCAGCCGTTTTTCTCTAGCGGGGAACACCGGGGAGCTGTTTTTT.

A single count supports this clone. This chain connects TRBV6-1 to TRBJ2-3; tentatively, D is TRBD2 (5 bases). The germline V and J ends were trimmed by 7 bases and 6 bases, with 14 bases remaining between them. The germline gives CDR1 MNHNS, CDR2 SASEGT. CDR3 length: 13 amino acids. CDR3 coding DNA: TGTGCCAGCATAACCGGGAACTCGGATACGCAGTATTTT. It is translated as CASITGNSDTQYF.

The CDR3 sequence is CASRRDPNEKLFF. The CDR3 nucleotides read TGTGCCAGCAGACGGGACCCTAATGAAAAACTGTTTTTT. The rearrangement links TRBV2 to TRBJ1-4, with a possible D match to TRBD1 (5 bases). CDR1 is SNHLY, CDR2 FYNNEI, per germline. Between the trimmed V and J ends, which lost 6 bases and 3 bases, there was a span of 8 bases. The CDR3 sequence is 13 residues long. Drawing the rest from reference TRBV2 and TRBJ1-4, the complete variable domain is EPEVTQTPSHQVTQMGQEVILRCVPISNHLYFYWYRQILGQKVEFLVSFYNNEISEKSEIFDDQFSVERPDGSNFTLKIRSTKLEDSAMYFCASRRDPNEKLFFGSGTQLSVL.

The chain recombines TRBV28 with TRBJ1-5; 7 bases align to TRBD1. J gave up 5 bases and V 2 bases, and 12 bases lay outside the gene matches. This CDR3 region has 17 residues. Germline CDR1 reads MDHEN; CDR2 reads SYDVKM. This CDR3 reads CASSLLMGQLWDQPQHF. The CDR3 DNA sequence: TGTGCCAGCAGTTTACTAATGGGACAGTTGTGGGATCAGCCCCAGCATTTT.

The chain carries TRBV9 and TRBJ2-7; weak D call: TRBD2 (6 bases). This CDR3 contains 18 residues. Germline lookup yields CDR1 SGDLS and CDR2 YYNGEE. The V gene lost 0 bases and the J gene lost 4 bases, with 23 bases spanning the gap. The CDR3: CASSVGLASGSLLYEQYF. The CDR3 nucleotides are TGTGCCAGCAGCGTAGGGCTAGCGTCCGGTTCCCTACTTTACGAGCAGTACTTC. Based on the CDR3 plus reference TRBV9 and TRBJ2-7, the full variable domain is DSGVTQTPKHLITATGQRVTLRCSPRSGDLSVYWYQQSLDQGLQFLIQYYNGEERAKGNILERFSAQQFPDLHSELNLSSLELGDSALYFCASSVGLASGSLLYEQYFGPGTRLTVT.

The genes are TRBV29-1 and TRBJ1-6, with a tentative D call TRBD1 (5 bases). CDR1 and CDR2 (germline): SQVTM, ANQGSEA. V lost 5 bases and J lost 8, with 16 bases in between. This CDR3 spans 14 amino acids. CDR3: CSVKIDVGDSPLHF. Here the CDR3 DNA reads TGCAGCGTTAAGATCGACGTGGGGGATTCACCCCTCCACTTT. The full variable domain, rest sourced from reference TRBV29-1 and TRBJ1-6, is SAVISQKPSRDICQRGTSLTIQCQVDSQVTMMFWYRQQPGQSLTLIATANQGSEATYESGFVIDKFPISRPNLTFSTLTVSNMSPEDSSIYLCSVKIDVGDSPLHFGNGTRLTVT.

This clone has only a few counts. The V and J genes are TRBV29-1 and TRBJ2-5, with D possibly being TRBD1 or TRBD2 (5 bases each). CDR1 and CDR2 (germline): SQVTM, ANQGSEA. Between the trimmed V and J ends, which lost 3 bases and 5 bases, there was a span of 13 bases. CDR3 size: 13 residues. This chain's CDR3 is CSVDYLWGETQYF. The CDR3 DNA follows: TGCAGCGTTGATTACCTCTGGGGGGAGACCCAGTACTTC.

The CDR3 region is CASGLPGQGAYEQYF. The CDR3 DNA reads TGTGCCAGCGGATTGCCGGGACAGGGAGCCTACGAGCAGTACTTC. This chain joins TRBV28 and TRBJ2-7; 9 bases agree with TRBD1. Germline CDR1 is MDHEN and CDR2 is SYDVKM. The CDR3 totals 15 residues. V shed 8 bases, J shed 2 bases, and the junction held 10 bases outside the gene matches. Full variable domain (remainder filled in from reference TRBV28 and TRBJ2-7): DVKVTQSSRYLVKRTGEKVFLECVQDMDHENMFWYRQDPGLGLRLIYFSYDVKMKEKGDIPEGYSVSREKKERFSLILESASTNQTSMYLCASGLPGQGAYEQYFGPGTRLTVT.

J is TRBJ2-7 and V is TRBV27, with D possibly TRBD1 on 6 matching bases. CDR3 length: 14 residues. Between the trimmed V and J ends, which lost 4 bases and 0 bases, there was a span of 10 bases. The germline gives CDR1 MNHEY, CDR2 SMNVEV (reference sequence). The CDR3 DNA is TGTGCCAGCAGTTACAGGGTTTTCTCCTACGAGCAGTACTTC. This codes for CASSYRVFSYEQYF.

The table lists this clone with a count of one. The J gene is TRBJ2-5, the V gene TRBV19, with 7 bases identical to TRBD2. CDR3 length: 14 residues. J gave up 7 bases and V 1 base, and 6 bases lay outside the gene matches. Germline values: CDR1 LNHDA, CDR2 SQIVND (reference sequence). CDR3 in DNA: TGTGCCAGTAGTATAGGGGGAGGGCGGGGGACCCAGTACTTC. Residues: CASSIGGGRGTQYF.

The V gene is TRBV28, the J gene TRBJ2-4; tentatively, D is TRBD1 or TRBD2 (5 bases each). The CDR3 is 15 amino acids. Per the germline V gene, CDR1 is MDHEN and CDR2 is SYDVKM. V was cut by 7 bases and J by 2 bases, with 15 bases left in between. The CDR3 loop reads CASTPMGVTKNIQYF. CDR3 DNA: TGTGCCAGCACTCCAATGGGGGTTACCAAAAACATTCAGTACTTC.

CDR3 loop: CASSLIRTGELFF. The CDR3 DNA reads TGTGCCAGCAGCTTAATACGGACCGGGGAGCTGTTTTTT. This chain links TRBV11-3 with TRBJ2-2; D call uncertain. Trimming removed 2 bases at V and 5 bases at J, with 6 bases between. CDR1 SGHNT and CDR2 YENEEA come from the germline V gene. This CDR3 comprises 13 residues.

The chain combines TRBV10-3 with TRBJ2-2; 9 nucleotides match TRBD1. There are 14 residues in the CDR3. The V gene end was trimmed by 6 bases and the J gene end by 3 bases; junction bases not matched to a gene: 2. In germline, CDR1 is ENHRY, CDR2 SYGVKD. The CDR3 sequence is CAIRTGGDTGELFF. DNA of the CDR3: TGTGCCATCAGGACAGGGGGTGACACCGGGGAGCTGTTTTTT.

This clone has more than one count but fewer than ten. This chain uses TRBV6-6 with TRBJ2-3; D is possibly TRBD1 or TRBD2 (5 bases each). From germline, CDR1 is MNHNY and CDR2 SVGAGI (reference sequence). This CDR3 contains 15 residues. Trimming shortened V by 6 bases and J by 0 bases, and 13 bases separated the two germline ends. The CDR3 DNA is TGTGCCAGCAGCCCCCTGGGACCCAGCACAGATACGCAGTATTTT. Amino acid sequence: CASSPLGPSTDTQYF.

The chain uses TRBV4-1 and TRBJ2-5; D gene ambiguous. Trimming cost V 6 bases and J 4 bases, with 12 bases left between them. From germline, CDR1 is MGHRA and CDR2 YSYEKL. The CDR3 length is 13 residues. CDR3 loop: CASSLLPIETQYF. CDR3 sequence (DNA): TGCGCCAGCAGTCTCCTGCCCATAGAGACCCAGTACTTC.

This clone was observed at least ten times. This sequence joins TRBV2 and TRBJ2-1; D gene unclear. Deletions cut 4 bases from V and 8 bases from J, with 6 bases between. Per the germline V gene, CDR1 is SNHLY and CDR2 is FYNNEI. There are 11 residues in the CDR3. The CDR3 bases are TGTGCCAGCAGTGTTCTCCATGAGCAGTTCTTC. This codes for CASSVLHEQFF.

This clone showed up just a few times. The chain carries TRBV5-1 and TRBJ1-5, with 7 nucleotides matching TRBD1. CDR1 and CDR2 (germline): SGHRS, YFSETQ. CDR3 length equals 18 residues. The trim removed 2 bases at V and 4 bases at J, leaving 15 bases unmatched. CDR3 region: CASSFGPRGGTDNQPQHF. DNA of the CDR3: TGCGCCAGCAGCTTTGGGCCTCGGGGCGGGACAGATAATCAGCCCCAGCATTTT.

This CDR3 reads CASTPNAGEGGYTF. The CDR3 nucleotides read TGTGCCAGCACCCCGAATGCAGGGGAGGGGGGCTACACCTTC. The J gene is TRBJ1-2, the V gene TRBV7-2, with a weak D call TRBD1 (6 bases). V dropped 7 bases and J dropped 8 bases, with 20 bases sitting between them. This CDR3 spans 14 amino acids. The germline CDR1 and CDR2 sequences are SGHTA and FQGNSA.

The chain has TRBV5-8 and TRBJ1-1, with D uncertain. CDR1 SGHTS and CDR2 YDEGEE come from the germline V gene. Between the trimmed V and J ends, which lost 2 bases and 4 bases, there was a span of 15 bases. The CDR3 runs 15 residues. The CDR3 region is CASSLNRGWGTEAFF. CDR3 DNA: TGTGCCAGCAGCTTAAATCGGGGTTGGGGCACTGAAGCTTTCTTT.

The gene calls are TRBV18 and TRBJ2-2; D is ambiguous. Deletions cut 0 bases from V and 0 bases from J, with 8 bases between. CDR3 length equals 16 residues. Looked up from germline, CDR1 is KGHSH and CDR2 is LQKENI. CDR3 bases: TGTGCCAGCTCACCACCACTGATGGCGAACACCGGGGAGCTGTTTTTT. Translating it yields CASSPPLMANTGELFF.

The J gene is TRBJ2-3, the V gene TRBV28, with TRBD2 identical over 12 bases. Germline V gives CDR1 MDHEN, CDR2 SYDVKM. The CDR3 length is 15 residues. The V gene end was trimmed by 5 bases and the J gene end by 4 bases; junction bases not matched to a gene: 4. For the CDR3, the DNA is TGTGCCAGCAGTACACCTAGCGGGGGGGCAGATACGCAGTATTTT. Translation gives CASSTPSGGADTQYF.

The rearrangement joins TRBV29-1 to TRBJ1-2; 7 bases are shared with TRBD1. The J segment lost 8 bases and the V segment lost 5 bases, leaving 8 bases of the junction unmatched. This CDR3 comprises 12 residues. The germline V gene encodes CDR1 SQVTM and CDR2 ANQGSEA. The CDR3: CSVRDSEHGYTF. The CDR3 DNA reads TGCAGCGTTAGGGACAGTGAGCACGGCTACACCTTC.

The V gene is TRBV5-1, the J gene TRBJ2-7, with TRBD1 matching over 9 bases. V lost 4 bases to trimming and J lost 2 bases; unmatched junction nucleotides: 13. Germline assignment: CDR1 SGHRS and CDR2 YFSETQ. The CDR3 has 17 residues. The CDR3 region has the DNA TGCGCCAGCAGCCAGGGACAGGGTAGGCGTTGGACCTACGAGCAGTACTTC. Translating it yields CASSQGQGRRWTYEQYF.

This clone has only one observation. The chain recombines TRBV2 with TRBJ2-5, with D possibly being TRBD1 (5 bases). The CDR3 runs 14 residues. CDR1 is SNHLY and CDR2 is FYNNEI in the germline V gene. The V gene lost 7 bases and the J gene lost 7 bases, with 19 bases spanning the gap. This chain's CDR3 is CASTVGRLTGTQYF. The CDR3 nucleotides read TGTGCCAGCACGGTGGGGCGCTTAACGGGGACCCAGTACTTC.